These T cell receptor beta chains were read from a single sample in a study of cytomegalovirus exposure and HLA in healthy donors. Assay used: immunoSEQ multiplex PCR; TCRdb lists only in-frame clones, some missing. The sample has 150,000 to 170,000 clones, around 74% seen once. Sequenced: PBMCs. These TCRs come from a man aged 18 to 30 in good health and CMV-seronegative. The CDR3 runs from the conserved cysteine through the conserved F or W.

>TRBV7-6|TRBJ1-1
CASSPPRELNTEAFF
>TRBV9|TRBJ2-1
CASTAGGPYNEQFF
>TRBV11-2|TRBJ1-2
CASSAGGSYGYTF
>TRBV27|TRBJ1-1
CASSSGTGLWNTEAFF
>TRBV29-1|TRBJ2-2
CSVDGAGGWNTGELFF
>TRBV28|TRBJ1-5
CASSLPFQQGRNQPQHF
>TRBV2|TRBJ2-5
CASSRQGDQETQYF
>TRBV4-2|TRBJ2-3
CASSLGTPGWGATDTQYF
>TRBV13|TRBJ1-5
CASSLGRSGANQPQHF
>TRBV19|TRBJ1-6
CASSTAGANYNSPLHF
>TRBV15|TRBJ1-1
CATSRDWEGSEAFF
>TRBV7-9|TRBJ1-4
CASSLGPDILFF
>TRBV28|TRBJ1-2
CASSDAGGSDYGYTF
>TRBV9|TRBJ1-2
CASRRDSTTNYGYTF
>TRBV14|TRBJ1-1
CASSQRRGNTEAFF
>TRBV5-4|TRBJ2-1
CASSRTGGTNEQFF
>TRBV4-1|TRBJ2-5
CASSLLAGDVETQYF
>TRBV27|TRBJ1-1
CASSLLQGGWAFF